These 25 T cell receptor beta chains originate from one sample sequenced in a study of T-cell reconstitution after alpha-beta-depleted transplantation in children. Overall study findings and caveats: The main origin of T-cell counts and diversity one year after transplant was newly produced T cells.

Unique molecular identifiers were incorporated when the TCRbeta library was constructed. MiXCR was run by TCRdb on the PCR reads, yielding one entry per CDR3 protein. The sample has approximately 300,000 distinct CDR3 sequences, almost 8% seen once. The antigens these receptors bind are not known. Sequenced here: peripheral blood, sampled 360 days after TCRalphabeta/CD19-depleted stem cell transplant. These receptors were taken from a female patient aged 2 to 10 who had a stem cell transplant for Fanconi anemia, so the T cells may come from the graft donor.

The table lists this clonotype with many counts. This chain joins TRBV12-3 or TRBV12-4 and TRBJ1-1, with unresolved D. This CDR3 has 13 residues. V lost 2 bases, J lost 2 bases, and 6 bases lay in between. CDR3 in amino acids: CASSLKSNTEAFF. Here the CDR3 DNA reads TGTGCCAGCAGTTTAAAAAGCAACACTGAAGCTTTCTTT.

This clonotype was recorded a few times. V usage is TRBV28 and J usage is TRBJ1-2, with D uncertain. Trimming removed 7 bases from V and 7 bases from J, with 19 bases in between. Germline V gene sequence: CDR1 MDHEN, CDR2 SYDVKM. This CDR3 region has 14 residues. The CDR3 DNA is TGTGCCAGCACTTTCTCGATAAAGATGGGTGGCTACACCTTC. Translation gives CASTFSIKMGGYTF.

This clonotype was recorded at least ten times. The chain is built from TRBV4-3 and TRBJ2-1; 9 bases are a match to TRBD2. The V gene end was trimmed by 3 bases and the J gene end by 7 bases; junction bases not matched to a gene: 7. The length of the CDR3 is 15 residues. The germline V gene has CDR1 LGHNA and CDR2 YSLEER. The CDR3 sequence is CASSQGAGGLNEQFF. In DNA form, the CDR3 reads TGCGCCAGCAGCCAGGGTGCGGGGGGGCTGAATGAGCAGTTCTTC.

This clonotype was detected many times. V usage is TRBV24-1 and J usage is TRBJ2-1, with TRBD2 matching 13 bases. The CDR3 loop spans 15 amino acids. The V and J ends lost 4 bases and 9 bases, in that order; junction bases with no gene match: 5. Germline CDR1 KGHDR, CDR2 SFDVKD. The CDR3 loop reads CATSERLAGGSEQFF. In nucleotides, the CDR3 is TGTGCCACCAGTGAAAGACTAGCGGGGGGAAGTGAGCAGTTCTTC.

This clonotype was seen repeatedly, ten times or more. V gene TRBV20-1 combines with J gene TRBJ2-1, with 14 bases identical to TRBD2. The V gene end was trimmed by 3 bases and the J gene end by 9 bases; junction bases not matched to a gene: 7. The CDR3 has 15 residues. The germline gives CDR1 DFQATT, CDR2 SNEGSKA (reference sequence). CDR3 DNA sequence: TGCAGTGCTAGTGCCGGGACTAGCGGGGGTACTGAGCAGTTCTTC. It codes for CSASAGTSGGTEQFF.

The CDR3 sequence: CAVAEGPTYEQYF. The CDR3 DNA follows: TGTGCCGTAGCGGAGGGACCCACCTACGAGCAGTACTTC. This chain connects TRBV27 to TRBJ2-7; D might be TRBD2 (6 bases). The CDR3 has 13 residues. The germline gives CDR1 MNHEY, CDR2 SMNVEV (reference sequence). V lost 11 bases, J lost 2 bases, and 16 bases lay in between.

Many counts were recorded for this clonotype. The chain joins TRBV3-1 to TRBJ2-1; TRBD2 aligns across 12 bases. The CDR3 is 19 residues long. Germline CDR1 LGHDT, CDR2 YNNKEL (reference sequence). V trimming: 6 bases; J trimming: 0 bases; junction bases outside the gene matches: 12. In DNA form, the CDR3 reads TGTGCCAGCAGAGGGGCTAGCGGGAGGGCCTCTAGCTCCTACAATGAGCAGTTCTTC. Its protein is CASRGASGRASSSYNEQFF.

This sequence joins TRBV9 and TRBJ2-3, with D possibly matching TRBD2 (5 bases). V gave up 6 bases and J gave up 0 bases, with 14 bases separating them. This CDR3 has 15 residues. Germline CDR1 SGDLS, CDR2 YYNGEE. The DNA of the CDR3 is TGTGCCAGCAACCCAAGGACTGCTAGCACAGATACGCAGTATTTT. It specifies CASNPRTASTDTQYF. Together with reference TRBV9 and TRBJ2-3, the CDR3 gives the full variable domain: DSGVTQTPKHLITATGQRVTLRCSPRSGDLSVYWYQQSLDQGLQFLIQYYNGEERAKGNILERFSAQQFPDLHSELNLSSLELGDSALYFCASNPRTASTDTQYFGPGTRLTVL.

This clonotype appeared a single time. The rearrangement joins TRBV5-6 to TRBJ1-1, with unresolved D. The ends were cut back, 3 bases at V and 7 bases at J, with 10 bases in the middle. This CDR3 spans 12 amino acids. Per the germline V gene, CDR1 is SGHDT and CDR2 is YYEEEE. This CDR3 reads CASSSGSFEAFF. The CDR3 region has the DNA TGTGCCAGCAGCTCCGGGTCGTTTGAAGCTTTCTTT. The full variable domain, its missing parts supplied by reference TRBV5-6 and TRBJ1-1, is DAGVTQSPTHLIKTRGQQVTLRCSPKSGHDTVSWYQQALGQGPQFIFQYYEEEERQRGNFPDRFSGHQFPNYSSELNVNALLLGDSALYLCASSSGSFEAFFGQGTRLTVV.

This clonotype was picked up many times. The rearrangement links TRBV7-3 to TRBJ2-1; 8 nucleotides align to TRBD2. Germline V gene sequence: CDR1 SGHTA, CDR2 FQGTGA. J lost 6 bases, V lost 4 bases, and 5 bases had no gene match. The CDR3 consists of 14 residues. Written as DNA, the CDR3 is TGTGCCAGCAGCTCGAGCGGGAGAGGCAATGAGCAGTTCTTC. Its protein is CASSSSGRGNEQFF.

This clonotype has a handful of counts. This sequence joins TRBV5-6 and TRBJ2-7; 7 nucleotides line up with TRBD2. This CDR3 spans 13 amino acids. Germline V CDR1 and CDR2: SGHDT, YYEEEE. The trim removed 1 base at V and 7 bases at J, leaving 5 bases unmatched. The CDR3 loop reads CASSLFGGTEQYV. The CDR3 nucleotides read TGTGCCAGCAGCTTGTTCGGGGGGACGGAGCAGTACGTC.

DNA of the CDR3: TGCAGTGCTTTGCCCCTCACAGGGGAAGGTGAGCAGTTCTTC. Translated: CSALPLTGEGEQFF. The chain uses TRBV20-1 and TRBJ2-1; 7 nucleotides match TRBD1. Per the germline V gene, CDR1 is DFQATT and CDR2 is SNEGSKA (reference sequence). V was pared by 5 bases and J by 9 bases, with 13 bases of the junction left unmatched. The CDR3 runs 14 residues.

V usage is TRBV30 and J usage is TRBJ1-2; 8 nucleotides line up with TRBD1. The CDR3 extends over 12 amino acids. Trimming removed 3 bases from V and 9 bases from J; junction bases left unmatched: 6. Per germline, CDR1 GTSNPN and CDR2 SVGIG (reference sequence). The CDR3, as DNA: TGTGCCTGGAGCCTCCGGACAGGGCGCTACACCTTC. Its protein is CAWSLRTGRYTF.

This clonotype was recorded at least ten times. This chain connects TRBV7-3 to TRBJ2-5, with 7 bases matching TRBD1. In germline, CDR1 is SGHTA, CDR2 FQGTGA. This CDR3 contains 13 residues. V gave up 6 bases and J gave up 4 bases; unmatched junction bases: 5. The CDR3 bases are TGTGCCAGCAGTAGGGGGCTACGAGAGACCCAGTACTTC. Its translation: CASSRGLRETQYF.

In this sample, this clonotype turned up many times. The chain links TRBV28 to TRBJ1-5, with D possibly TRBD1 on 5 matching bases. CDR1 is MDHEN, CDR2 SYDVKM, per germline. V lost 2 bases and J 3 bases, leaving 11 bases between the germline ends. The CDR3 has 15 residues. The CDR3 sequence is CASSLAGIVNQPQHF. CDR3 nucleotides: TGTGCCAGCAGTTTAGCAGGGATCGTCAATCAGCCCCAGCATTTT.

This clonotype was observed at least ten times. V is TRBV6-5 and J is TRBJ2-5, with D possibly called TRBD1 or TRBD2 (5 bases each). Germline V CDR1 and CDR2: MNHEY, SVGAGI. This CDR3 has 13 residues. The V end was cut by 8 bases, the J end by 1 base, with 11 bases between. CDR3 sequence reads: CASQGASQETQYF. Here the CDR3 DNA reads TGTGCCAGCCAGGGAGCCTCCCAAGAGACCCAGTACTTC.

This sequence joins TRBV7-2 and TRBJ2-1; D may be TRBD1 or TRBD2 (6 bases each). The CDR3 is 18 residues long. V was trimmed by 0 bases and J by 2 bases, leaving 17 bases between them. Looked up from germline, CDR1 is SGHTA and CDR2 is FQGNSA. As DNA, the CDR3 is TGTGCCAGCAGCTTAGCGGGGGGCCCCTATTTGACCTACAATGAGCAGTTCTTC. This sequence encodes CASSLAGGPYLTYNEQFF.

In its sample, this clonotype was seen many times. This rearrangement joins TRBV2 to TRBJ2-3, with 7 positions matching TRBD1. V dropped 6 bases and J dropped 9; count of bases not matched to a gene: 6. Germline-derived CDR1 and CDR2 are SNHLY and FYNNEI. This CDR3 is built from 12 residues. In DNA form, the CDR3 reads TGTGCCAGCAGCTCTTTGGACAGGACGCAGTATTTT. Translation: CASSSLDRTQYF.

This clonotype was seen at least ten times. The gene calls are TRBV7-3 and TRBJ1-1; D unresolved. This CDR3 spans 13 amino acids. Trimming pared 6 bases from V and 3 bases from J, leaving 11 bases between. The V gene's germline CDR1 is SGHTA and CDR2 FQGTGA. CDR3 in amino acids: CASSTFGDTEAFF. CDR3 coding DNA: TGTGCCAGCAGTACCTTCGGGGACACTGAAGCTTTCTTT.

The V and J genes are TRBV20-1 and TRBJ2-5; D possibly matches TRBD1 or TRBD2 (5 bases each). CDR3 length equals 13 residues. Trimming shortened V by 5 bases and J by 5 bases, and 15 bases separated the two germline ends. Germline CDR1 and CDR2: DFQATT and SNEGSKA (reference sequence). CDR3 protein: CSAWDPTAETQYF. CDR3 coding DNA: TGCAGTGCTTGGGACCCCACCGCTGAGACCCAGTACTTC.

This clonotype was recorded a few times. CDR3 bases: TGTGCCTGGAGTAGGAGGGCTGAAGCTTTCTTT. This sequence encodes CAWSRRAEAFF. The chain employs TRBV30 and TRBJ1-1; D gene ambiguous. CDR1 and CDR2 from the germline V gene are GTSNPN and SVGIG (reference sequence). Between the trimmed V and J ends, which lost 2 bases and 6 bases, there was a span of 7 bases. The CDR3 extends over 11 amino acids.

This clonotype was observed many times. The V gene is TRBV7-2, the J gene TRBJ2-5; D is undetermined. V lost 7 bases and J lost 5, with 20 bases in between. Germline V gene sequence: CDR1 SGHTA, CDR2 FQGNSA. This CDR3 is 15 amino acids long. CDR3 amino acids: CASTQINAFAETQYF. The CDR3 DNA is TGTGCCAGCACCCAGATTAATGCGTTCGCGGAGACCCAGTACTTC.

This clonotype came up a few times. CDR3 nucleotide sequence: TGTGCCAGCAGCCGACTAGCGGGAGGGGGGGAGCAGTACTTC. Protein sequence: CASSRLAGGGEQYF. The chain recombines TRBV7-6 with TRBJ2-7; 14 positions agree with TRBD2. The germline gives CDR1 SGHVS, CDR2 FNYEAQ. V lost 5 bases to trimming and J lost 7 bases; unmatched junction nucleotides: 4. The CDR3 loop spans 14 amino acids.

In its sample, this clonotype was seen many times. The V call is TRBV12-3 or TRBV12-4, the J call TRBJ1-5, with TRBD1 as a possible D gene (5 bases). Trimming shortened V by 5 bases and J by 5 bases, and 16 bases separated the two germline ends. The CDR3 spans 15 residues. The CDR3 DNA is TGTGCCAGCAGTGCCGGGACGCCCGGGCATCAGCCCCAGCATTTT. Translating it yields CASSAGTPGHQPQHF.

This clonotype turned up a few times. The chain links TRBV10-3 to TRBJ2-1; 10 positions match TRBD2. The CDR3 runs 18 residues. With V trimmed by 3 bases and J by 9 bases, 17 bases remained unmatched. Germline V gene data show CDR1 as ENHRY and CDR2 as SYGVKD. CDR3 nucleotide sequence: TGTGCCATCAGTGATGTCGGGGGAGGGAGCGGGAGGGCCCTTGAGCAGTTCTTC. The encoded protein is CAISDVGGGSGRALEQFF.